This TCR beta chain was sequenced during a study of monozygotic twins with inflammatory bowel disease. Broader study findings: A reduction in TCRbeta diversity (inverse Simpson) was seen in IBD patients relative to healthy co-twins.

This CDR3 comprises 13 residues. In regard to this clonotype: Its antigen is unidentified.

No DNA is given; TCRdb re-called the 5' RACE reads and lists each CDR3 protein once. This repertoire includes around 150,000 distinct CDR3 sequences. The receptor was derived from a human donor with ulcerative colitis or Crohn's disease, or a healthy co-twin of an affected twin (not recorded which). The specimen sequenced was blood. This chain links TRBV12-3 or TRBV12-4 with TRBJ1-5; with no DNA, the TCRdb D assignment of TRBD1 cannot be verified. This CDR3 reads CASSPAVNQPQHF.